The T cell receptor (beta chain) described here comes from a study of T cells in Graves' hyperthyroidism and ophthalmopathy. This CDR3 region has 16 residues. The V gene's germline CDR1 is KGHSH and CDR2 LQKENI. Germline trimming cut 2 bases from V and 5 bases from J; bases unmatched to any gene: 9. The TCR beta CDR3 regions underwent amplification using RNA transcripts as the source. First-round RT-PCR targeting the TCR CDR3 was performed with the HTBI primer set. In TCRdb, the multiplex PCR reads were re-called with MiXCR into one record per CDR3 protein. The top ten hold 4.3% of the sample, which has about 610,000 distinct CDR3 sequences, about 15% seen once. This clonotype was seen a handful of times.

The chain employs TRBV18 and TRBJ1-1; TRBD1 matches 9 bases. Sequencing used blood. This TCR came from a woman aged 40 to 50 with Graves' ophthalmopathy. CDR3 residues: CASSPTSGTGRTEAFF. The CDR3 bases are TGTGCCAGCTCACCAACTTCAGGGACAGGGCGGACTGAAGCTTTCTTT.